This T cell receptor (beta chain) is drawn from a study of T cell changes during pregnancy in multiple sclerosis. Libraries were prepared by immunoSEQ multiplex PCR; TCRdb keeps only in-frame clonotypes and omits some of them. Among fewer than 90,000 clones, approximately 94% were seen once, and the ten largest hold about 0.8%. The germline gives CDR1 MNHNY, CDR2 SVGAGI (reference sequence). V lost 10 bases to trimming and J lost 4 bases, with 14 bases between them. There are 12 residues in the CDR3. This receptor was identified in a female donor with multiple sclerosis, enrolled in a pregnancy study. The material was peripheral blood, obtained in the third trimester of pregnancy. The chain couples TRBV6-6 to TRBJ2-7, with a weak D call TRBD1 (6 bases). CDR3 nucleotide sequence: TGTGCCACCGAATCACAGGGATACGAGCAGTACTTC. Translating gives CATESQGYEQYF.